This T cell receptor beta chain is drawn from a study of regulatory T cells in long-lasting Graves disease. Described time point: newly diagnosed GD, antithyroid drugs for less than 3 months. Construction of the TCR library relied on RNA isolated from PBMCs. With regard to this clonotype: Possible read error: a much larger clone is one base away.

With iRepertoire HTBI primers and Arm-PCR of CDR3 regions, TCR beta libraries were built. TCRdb re-derived calls from the multiplex PCR reads in MiXCR, one entry per CDR3 protein. Among fewer than 650,000 distinct CDR3 sequences listed, around 15% were seen once. This CDR3 spans 16 amino acids. Germline lookup yields CDR1 MNHEY and CDR2 SMNVEV (reference sequence). These data also featured in a second study, about T cells in Graves' hyperthyroidism and ophthalmopathy. That study adds: Ophthalmopathy was predicted by the model a median of about 6.7 months ahead of onset.

The source was peripheral blood mononuclear cells (PBMCs), collected at new diagnosis, from a patient treated with antithyroid drugs. The gene calls are TRBV27 and TRBJ1-5; D possibly corresponds to TRBD1 (6 bases). This receptor was obtained from a woman younger than 45 with Graves disease. The CDR3 coding sequence is TGTGCCGGCAGTTCATTGCAGGGGAGGGACAATCAGCCCCAGCATTTT. This translates into CAGSSLQGRDNQPQHF.